This T cell receptor (beta chain) was observed in a study of CD8 T cells in ankylosing spondylitis. TCRdb passed the 5' RACE reads through MiXCR, listing each CDR3 protein once. This sample has some 300,000 distinct CDR3 sequences, with about a fifth found just once. Whole-study results and caveats: A TCR beta motif made of eight highly homologous variants seemed typical of ankylosing spondylitis blood.

The CDR3 extends over 14 amino acids. V trimming: 4 bases; J trimming: 4 bases; junction bases outside the gene matches: 4. Germline V gene lookup returns CDR1 SGHVS and CDR2 FQNEAQ. Remarks on this clonotype: Its antigen is currently unknown.

The genes are TRBV7-8 and TRBJ2-1; 7 bases align to TRBD2. Specimen: blood, either unsorted or a sorted T cell fraction (not recorded which). This TCR was sampled from a female donor with ankylosing spondylitis or in good health (not recorded which). The chain's CDR3 is CASSWGLTYNEQFF. The CDR3 nucleotides are TGTGCCAGCAGCTGGGGACTAACATACAATGAGCAGTTCTTC.